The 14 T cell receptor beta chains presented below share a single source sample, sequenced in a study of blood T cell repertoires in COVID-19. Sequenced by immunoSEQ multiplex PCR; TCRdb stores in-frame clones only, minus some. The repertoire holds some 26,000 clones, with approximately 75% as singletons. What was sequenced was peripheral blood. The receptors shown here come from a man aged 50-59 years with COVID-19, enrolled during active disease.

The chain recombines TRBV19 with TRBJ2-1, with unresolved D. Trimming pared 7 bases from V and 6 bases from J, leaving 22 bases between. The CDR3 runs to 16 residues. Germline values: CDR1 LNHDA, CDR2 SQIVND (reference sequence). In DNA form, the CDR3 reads TGTGCCAGTATGGCAGGTGGGCAACCGATTGTCAATGAGCAGTTCTTC. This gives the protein CASMAGGQPIVNEQFF. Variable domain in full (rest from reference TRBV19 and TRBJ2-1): DGGITQSPKYLFRKEGQNVTLSCEQNLNHDAMYWYRQDPGQGLRLIYYSQIVNDFQKGDIAEGYSVSREKKESFPLTVTSAQKNPTAFYLCASMAGGQPIVNEQFFGPGTRLTVL.

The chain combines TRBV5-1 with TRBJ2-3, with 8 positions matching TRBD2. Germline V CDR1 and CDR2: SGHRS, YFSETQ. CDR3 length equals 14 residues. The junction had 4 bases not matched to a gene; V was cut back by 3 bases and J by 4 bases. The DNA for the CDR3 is TGCGCCAGCAGCTGGACGGGAGGGGCAGATACGCAGTATTTT. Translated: CASSWTGGADTQYF. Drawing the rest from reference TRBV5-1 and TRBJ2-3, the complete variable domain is KAGVTQTPRYLIKTRGQQVTLSCSPISGHRSVSWYQQTPGQGLQFLFEYFSETQRNKGNFPGRFSGRQFSNSRSEMNVSTLELGDSALYLCASSWTGGADTQYFGPGTRLTVL.

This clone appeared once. The CDR3 sequence: CASSLTGDRYNEQFF. As DNA, the CDR3 is TGTGCCAGCAGCTTAACGGGGGACAGGTACAATGAGCAGTTCTTC. The chain joins TRBV7-3 to TRBJ2-1, with 8 bases aligning to TRBD1. Germline CDR1 is SGHTA and CDR2 is FQGTGA. There are 15 residues in the CDR3. Losses at the gene ends were 0 bases for V and 4 bases for J; bases not matched to a gene: 2.

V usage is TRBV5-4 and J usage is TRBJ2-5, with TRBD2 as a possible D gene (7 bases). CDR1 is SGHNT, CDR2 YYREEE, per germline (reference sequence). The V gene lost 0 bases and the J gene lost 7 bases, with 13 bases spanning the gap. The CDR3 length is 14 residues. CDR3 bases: TGTGCCAGCAGCTTGGCCGAAGGGGGGGGGACCCAGTACTTC. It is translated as CASSLAEGGGTQYF.

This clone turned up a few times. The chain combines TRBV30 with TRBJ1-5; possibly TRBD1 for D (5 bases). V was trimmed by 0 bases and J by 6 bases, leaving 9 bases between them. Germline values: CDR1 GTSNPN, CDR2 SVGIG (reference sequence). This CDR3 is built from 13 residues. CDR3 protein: CAWSVQGGQPQHF. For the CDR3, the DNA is TGTGCCTGGAGTGTCCAGGGCGGTCAGCCCCAGCATTTT.

The CDR3, as DNA: TGTGCCAGCAGCCATAGGCAGGGCCGCCTTCGCCAAGAGACCCAGTACTTC. Translated: CASSHRQGRLRQETQYF. The chain combines TRBV3-1 (or the pseudogene TRBV3-2) with TRBJ2-5; TRBD1 is a possible D gene (5 bases). Germline V CDR1 and CDR2: LGHDT, YNNKEL (reference sequence). This CDR3 comprises 17 residues. Trimming pared 3 bases from V and 1 base from J, leaving 18 bases between.

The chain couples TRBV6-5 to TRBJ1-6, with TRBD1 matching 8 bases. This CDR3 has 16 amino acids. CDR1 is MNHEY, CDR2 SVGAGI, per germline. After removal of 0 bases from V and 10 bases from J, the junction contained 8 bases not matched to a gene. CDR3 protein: CASSYSMTGAFSPLHF. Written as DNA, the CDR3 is TGTGCCAGCAGTTACTCGATGACAGGGGCATTCTCACCCCTCCACTTT.

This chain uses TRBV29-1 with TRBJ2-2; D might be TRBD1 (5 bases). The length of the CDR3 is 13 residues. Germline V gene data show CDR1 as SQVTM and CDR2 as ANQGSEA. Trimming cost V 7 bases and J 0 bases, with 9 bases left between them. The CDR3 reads CSADISNTGELFF. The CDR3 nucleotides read TGCAGCGCGGACATTTCGAACACCGGGGAGCTGTTTTTT.

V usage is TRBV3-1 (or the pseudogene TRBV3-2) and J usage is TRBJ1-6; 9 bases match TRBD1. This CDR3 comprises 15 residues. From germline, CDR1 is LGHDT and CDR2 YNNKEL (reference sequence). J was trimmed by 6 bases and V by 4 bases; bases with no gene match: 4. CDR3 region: CASSLRTGVNSPLHF. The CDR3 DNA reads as TGTGCCAGCAGCCTGAGGACAGGGGTTAATTCACCCCTCCACTTT.

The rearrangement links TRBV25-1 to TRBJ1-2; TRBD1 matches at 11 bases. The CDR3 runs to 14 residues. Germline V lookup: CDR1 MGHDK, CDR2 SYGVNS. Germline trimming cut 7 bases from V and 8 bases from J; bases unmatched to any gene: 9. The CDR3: CASMKGQGAGGYTF. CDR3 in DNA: TGTGCCAGCATGAAAGGACAGGGGGCTGGCGGCTACACCTTC.

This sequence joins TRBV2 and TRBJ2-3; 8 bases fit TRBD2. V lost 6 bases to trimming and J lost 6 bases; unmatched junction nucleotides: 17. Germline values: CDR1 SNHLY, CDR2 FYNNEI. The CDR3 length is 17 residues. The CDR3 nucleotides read TGTGCCAGCAGCTCTGGGGGGAGGGGACTAGGGGCCGATACGCAGTATTTT. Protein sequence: CASSSGGRGLGADTQYF.

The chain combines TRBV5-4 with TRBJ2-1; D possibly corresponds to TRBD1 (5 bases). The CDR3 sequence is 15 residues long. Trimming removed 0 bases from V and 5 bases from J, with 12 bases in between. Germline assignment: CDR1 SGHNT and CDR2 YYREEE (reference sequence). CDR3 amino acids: CASSLDRGAHNEQFF. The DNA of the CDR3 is TGTGCCAGCAGCTTGGATAGGGGTGCCCACAATGAGCAGTTCTTC.

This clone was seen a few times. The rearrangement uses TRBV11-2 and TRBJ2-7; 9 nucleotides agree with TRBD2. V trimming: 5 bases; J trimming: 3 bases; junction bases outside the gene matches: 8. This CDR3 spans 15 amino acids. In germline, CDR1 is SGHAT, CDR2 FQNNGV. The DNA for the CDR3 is TGTGCCAGCAGCCCAGGGGCTAGCGGGATCTACGAGCAGTACTTC. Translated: CASSPGASGIYEQYF.

The chain's CDR3 is CASSQADRNQPQHF. CDR3 sequence (DNA): TGTGCCAGCAGCCAGGCGGACAGGAATCAGCCCCAGCATTTT. The V gene is TRBV3-1 (or the pseudogene TRBV3-2), the J gene TRBJ1-5; TRBD1 matches at 7 bases. This CDR3 is 14 amino acids long. Germline V lookup: CDR1 LGHDT, CDR2 YNNKEL (reference sequence). The V segment lost 3 bases and the J segment 4 bases; nucleotides outside the gene matches: 3.